Following are 26 T cell receptor beta chains from one sample sequenced in a study of blood T cell repertoires in COVID-19 (TCRdb year 2020). The library was built by means of the immunoSEQ multiplex PCR assay. TCRdb provides this immuneACCESS table in a form limited to in-frame rearrangements. Some clones are lacking; in checked studies, under half of them reflect an unresolved V gene, and why the rest are absent is not known. The sample contains 85,000 to 100,000 clones, 88% of them found a single time. The top ten clones comprise about 1.9% of the sample. Sequenced: peripheral blood. The receptors were gathered from a man over 45 with COVID-19, enrolled during active disease.

This clone was found a few times. The chain is built from TRBV6-1 and TRBJ1-5, with 9 bases that match TRBD1. Per the germline V gene, CDR1 is MNHNS and CDR2 is SASEGT. V trimming: 4 bases; J trimming: 0 bases; junction bases outside the gene matches: 4. The CDR3 is 16 amino acids. CDR3 nucleotides: TGTGCCAGCAGTGCCGGGACAGGGTATAGCAATCAGCCCCAGCATTTT. Amino acids: CASSAGTGYSNQPQHF.

As concerns this clone: Relative to the germline gene, one junction end is altered; a read error may explain this. The chain uses TRBV20-1 and TRBJ1-2; D unresolved. The CDR3 has 12 amino acids. Germline lookup yields CDR1 DFQATT and CDR2 SNEGSKA (reference sequence). DNA of the CDR3: TGCAGTGCTAGTGCCGGACTGTATGGCTACGCCTTC. Residues: CSASAGLYGYAF.

The chain has TRBV12-3 or TRBV12-4 and TRBJ1-2; D is unresolved. V was pared by 1 base and J by 4 bases, with 7 bases between. CDR3 length equals 13 residues. The CDR3: CASSLVPGYGYTF. The DNA for the CDR3 is TGTGCCAGCAGTTTAGTCCCAGGCTATGGCTACACCTTC.

The chain uses TRBV28 and TRBJ1-2; D not resolved. CDR3 length: 12 amino acids. CDR1 and CDR2 (germline): MDHEN, SYDVKM. Trimming cost V 10 bases and J 4 bases, with 13 bases left between them. CDR3 nucleotides: TGTGCCACCGGAGCTCAGAGCTATGGCTACACCTTC. This sequence encodes CATGAQSYGYTF.

V and J are TRBV18 and TRBJ2-7; TRBD2 matches at 7 bases. Germline lookup yields CDR1 KGHSH and CDR2 LQKENI. V trimming: 3 bases; J trimming: 5 bases; junction bases outside the gene matches: 10. The CDR3 is made up of 15 amino acids. The CDR3 region is CASSPAWGGVNEQYF. The CDR3 nucleotides read TGTGCCAGCTCACCCGCATGGGGAGGGGTGAACGAGCAGTACTTC. The full variable domain, in which reference TRBV18 and TRBJ2-7 provide the parts outside the CDR3, is NAGVMQNPRHLVRRRGQEARLRCSPMKGHSHVYWYRQLPEEGLKFMVYLQKENIIDESGMPKERFSAEFPKEGPSILRIQQVVRGDSAAYFCASSPAWGGVNEQYFGPGTRLTVT.

The genes are TRBV3-1 (or the pseudogene TRBV3-2) and TRBJ1-5; D is ambiguous. CDR1 LGHDT and CDR2 YNNKEL come from the germline V gene (reference sequence). The CDR3 has 14 amino acids. Trimming pared 2 bases from V and 3 bases from J, leaving 8 bases between. Here the CDR3 DNA reads TGTGCCAGCAGCCAACGGGGTTCCAATCAGCCCCAGCATTTT. Translation: CASSQRGSNQPQHF.

The rearrangement links TRBV6-5 to TRBJ1-1; D unclear. CDR1 is MNHEY and CDR2 is SVGAGI in the germline V gene. This CDR3 has 14 amino acids. V lost 0 bases, J lost 2 bases, and 7 bases lay in between. The CDR3 loop is CASSYSSTNTEAFF. In DNA, the CDR3 is TGTGCCAGCAGTTACTCGTCGACTAACACTGAAGCTTTCTTT.

V gene TRBV7-6 combines with J gene TRBJ1-2; 9 bases are a match to TRBD1. Unmatched junction bases numbered 7, after V lost 5 bases and J lost 3 bases. The CDR3 has 15 residues. The V gene's germline CDR1 is SGHVS and CDR2 FNYEAQ. The CDR3 DNA reads TGTGCCAGCAGCGCGGGACAGGGCATTGACTATGGCTACACCTTC. Translated, it gives CASSAGQGIDYGYTF.

This chain joins TRBV7-2 and TRBJ1-5, with D perhaps matching TRBD1 (5 bases). Germline V gives CDR1 SGHTA, CDR2 FQGNSA. The CDR3 runs to 15 residues. Trimming stripped 1 base from V and 4 bases from J, with 11 bases between. The CDR3 is CASSLVQGGNQPQHF. The CDR3 DNA is TGTGCCAGCAGCTTAGTGCAGGGTGGAAATCAGCCCCAGCATTTT.

The chain has TRBV28 and TRBJ1-4; 8 bases match TRBD1. CDR1 and CDR2 from the germline V gene are MDHEN and SYDVKM. The CDR3 loop spans 14 amino acids. V trimming: 1 base; J trimming: 8 bases; junction bases outside the gene matches: 3. The CDR3 nucleotides read TGTGCCAGCAGTTTATTAGGACAGGGCGAAAAACTGTTTTTT. Translation: CASSLLGQGEKLFF.

The V call is TRBV3-1 (or the pseudogene TRBV3-2), the J call TRBJ2-1, with 15 bases that match TRBD2. The CDR3 spans 18 residues. Germline trimming cut 11 bases from V and 3 bases from J; bases unmatched to any gene: 14. Germline values: CDR1 LGHDT, CDR2 YNNKEL (reference sequence). This CDR3 reads CAPRPGLAGGINYNEQFF. The CDR3 DNA reads as TGTGCCCCACGGCCGGGACTAGCGGGGGGCATCAACTACAATGAGCAGTTCTTC.

CDR3 sequence: CASSLAIGGYGYTF. CDR3 in DNA: TGCGCCAGCAGCTTGGCCATTGGGGGGTATGGCTACACCTTC. The V call is TRBV5-1, the J call TRBJ1-2; weak D call: TRBD1 (5 bases). CDR1 and CDR2 from the germline V gene are SGHRS and YFSETQ. The germline V and J ends were trimmed by 0 bases and 5 bases, with 11 bases remaining between them. The CDR3 totals 14 residues. The variable domain in full, with the rest retrieved from reference TRBV5-1 and TRBJ1-2, is KAGVTQTPRYLIKTRGQQVTLSCSPISGHRSVSWYQQTPGQGLQFLFEYFSETQRNKGNFPGRFSGRQFSNSRSEMNVSTLELGDSALYLCASSLAIGGYGYTFGSGTRLTVV.

V and J are TRBV4-1 and TRBJ2-5, with a tentative D call TRBD1 (7 bases). The length of the CDR3 is 14 residues. Germline V gene sequence: CDR1 MGHRA, CDR2 YSYEKL. V gave up 5 bases and J gave up 2 bases, with 12 bases separating them. DNA of the CDR3: TGCGCCAGCAGCGCGACAGGGACTCAAGAGACCCAGTACTTC. This sequence encodes CASSATGTQETQYF.

The chain combines TRBV4-1 with TRBJ1-5, with D maybe TRBD1 (6 bases). The CDR3 spans 14 residues. Between the trimmed V and J ends, which lost 1 base and 11 bases, there was a span of 15 bases. Germline assignment: CDR1 MGHRA and CDR2 YSYEKL. CDR3 sequence (DNA): TGCGCCAGCAGCCAAGTGGCAGGGGAATTCGCCCAGCATTTT. Encoded protein: CASSQVAGEFAQHF.

The V and J genes are TRBV24-1 and TRBJ2-3; the D gene is possibly TRBD2 (7 bases). Germline V gene data show CDR1 as KGHDR and CDR2 as SFDVKD. CDR3 length equals 16 residues. Trimming left V 4 bases short and J 2 bases short, with 15 bases between. CDR3 coding DNA: TGTGCCACCAGTGAGCGTCTGGGGGGGGCCACAGATACGCAGTATTTT. Translating gives CATSERLGGATDTQYF.

The DNA of the CDR3 is TGCGCCAGCAGCTGGGAGCCTAGCGGGGGGAGGGGAGGTGAGCAGTTCTTC. It is translated as CASSWEPSGGRGGEQFF. The chain joins TRBV5-1 to TRBJ2-1, with TRBD2 identical over 11 bases. The CDR3 length is 17 residues. Trimming cost V 3 bases and J 9 bases; bases outside gene matches: 14. Germline V CDR1 and CDR2: SGHRS, YFSETQ. Drawing the rest from reference TRBV5-1 and TRBJ2-1, the complete variable domain is KAGVTQTPRYLIKTRGQQVTLSCSPISGHRSVSWYQQTPGQGLQFLFEYFSETQRNKGNFPGRFSGRQFSNSRSEMNVSTLELGDSALYLCASSWEPSGGRGGEQFFGPGTRLTVL.

The chain is built from TRBV5-1 and TRBJ1-2, with TRBD1 identical over 9 bases. This CDR3 has 15 residues. The V gene end was trimmed by 1 base and the J gene end by 4 bases; junction bases not matched to a gene: 5. Germline CDR1 SGHRS, CDR2 YFSETQ. The DNA for the CDR3 is TGCGCCAGCAGCTTGACCGGGACAGGGCCCTATGGCTACACCTTC. Its translation: CASSLTGTGPYGYTF.

The rearrangement joins TRBV4-1 to TRBJ1-1; 11 bases are a match to TRBD1. Trimming cost V 4 bases and J 11 bases; bases outside gene matches: 6. The CDR3 totals 13 residues. Germline V gives CDR1 MGHRA, CDR2 YSYEKL. The CDR3 bases are TGCGCCAGCAGCCCGGACAGGGGGCTTTGGGCTTTCTTT. Its translation: CASSPDRGLWAFF.

The genes are TRBV11-3 and TRBJ1-2, with 9 bases aligning to TRBD1. CDR1 SGHNT and CDR2 YENEEA come from the germline V gene. V gave up 2 bases and J gave up 8 bases; unmatched junction bases: 21. The CDR3 sequence is 19 residues long. CDR3 residues: CASSLRNGPGQGRGYGYTF. The CDR3 nucleotides are TGTGCCAGCAGCTTAAGGAATGGTCCAGGACAGGGGCGCGGATACGGCTACACCTTC.

This sequence joins TRBV11-2 and TRBJ2-2; 10 bases line up with TRBD2. Losses at the gene ends were 0 bases for V and 3 bases for J; bases not matched to a gene: 4. Per the germline V gene, CDR1 is SGHAT and CDR2 is FQNNGV. The CDR3 covers 17 residues. The CDR3 region is CASSLDASGGYTGELFF. The CDR3 region has the DNA TGTGCCAGCAGCTTAGATGCTAGCGGGGGATACACCGGGGAGCTGTTTTTT.

The chain joins TRBV2 to TRBJ2-3; possible D gene TRBD1, 5 bases. CDR1 is SNHLY, CDR2 FYNNEI, per germline. The CDR3 loop spans 16 amino acids. The V end was cut by 3 bases, the J end by 2 bases, with 15 bases between. The CDR3 sequence is CASSDDSLPATDTQYF. The CDR3 DNA follows: TGTGCCAGCAGTGACGACAGCTTACCCGCCACAGATACGCAGTATTTT.

The chain recombines TRBV11-3 with TRBJ2-7; tentative D call: TRBD2 (5 bases). Deletions cut 5 bases from V and 10 bases from J, with 18 bases between. The CDR3 sequence is 13 residues long. Germline V gene data show CDR1 as SGHNT and CDR2 as YENEEA. The DNA of the CDR3 is TGTGCCAGCAGCCCCCGGCACGGAGAGGGCCAGTACTTC. It encodes CASSPRHGEGQYF. Together with reference TRBV11-3 and TRBJ2-7, the CDR3 gives the full variable domain: EAGVVQSPRYKIIEKKQPVAFWCNPISGHNTLYWYLQNLGQGPELLIRYENEEAVDDSQLPKDRFSAERLKGVDSTLKIQPAELGDSAVYLCASSPRHGEGQYFGPGTRLTVT.

This sequence joins TRBV4-1 and TRBJ1-1; weak D call: TRBD1 (6 bases). Between the trimmed V and J ends, which lost 8 bases and 7 bases, there was a span of 17 bases. The CDR3 runs 13 residues. Germline CDR1 is MGHRA and CDR2 is YSYEKL. The CDR3 here is CASSQQGTDEAFF. The CDR3 coding sequence is TGCGCCAGCTCCCAACAGGGAACTGATGAAGCTTTCTTT.

The rearrangement links TRBV12-3 or TRBV12-4 to TRBJ1-6; a weak D match, TRBD1 (6 bases). V was pared by 7 bases and J by 9 bases, with 13 bases between. The CDR3 sequence is 13 residues long. The CDR3 region has the DNA TGTGCCAGCAATCCGAGGGGGATTTCACCCCTCCACTTT. Translation gives CASNPRGISPLHF.

This rearrangement joins TRBV14 to TRBJ2-2; D may be TRBD1 (5 bases). V lost 4 bases to trimming and J lost 6 bases, with 21 bases between them. Per germline, CDR1 SGHDN and CDR2 FVKESK. This CDR3 comprises 17 residues. CDR3 in amino acids: CASSPLQARAISGELFF. Here the CDR3 DNA reads TGTGCCAGCAGCCCCCTCCAGGCCAGGGCGATATCCGGGGAGCTGTTTTTT.

The chain recombines TRBV5-1 with TRBJ1-3; the D is unclear. The germline V and J ends were trimmed by 1 base and 0 bases, with 8 bases remaining between them. The CDR3 is 15 residues long. CDR1 is SGHRS, CDR2 YFSETQ, per germline. The CDR3 here is CASSLIGSSGNTIYF. The DNA of the CDR3 is TGCGCCAGCAGCTTGATTGGTAGCTCTGGAAACACCATATATTTT. Looking up the rest from reference TRBV5-1 and TRBJ1-3 gives the full variable domain: KAGVTQTPRYLIKTRGQQVTLSCSPISGHRSVSWYQQTPGQGLQFLFEYFSETQRNKGNFPGRFSGRQFSNSRSEMNVSTLELGDSALYLCASSLIGSSGNTIYFGEGSWLTVV.